What follows describes a single T cell receptor (beta chain). Its antigen is still unknown. This entry belongs to a study of beta chain features in type 1 diabetes. Findings of the study overall: A greater similarity of naive, central memory and Treg TCRB repertoires was seen among patients than among healthy donors. There was a possibility that cDNA sequencing over-represented cells with high TCR expression. Among all four CD4+ subsets, Type 1 diabetes patients had TCRB CDR3s that were moderately but significantly shorter.

V was shortened by 4 bases and J by 5 bases, with 21 bases between the two germline ends. Germline assignment: CDR1 SGHRS and CDR2 YFSETQ. The CDR3 length is 16 residues. One heparinised blood draw, averaging roughly 120 mL, came from each donor. The sequenced template was cDNA made from the entire isolated RNA. Using immunoSEQ multiplex PCR, the repertoire was profiled, and TCRdb retains in-frame clones only, with some absent. This sample has about 28,000 clones, with 55% to 60% found just once. The chain recombines TRBV5-1 with TRBJ2-5, with TRBD1 as a possible D gene (6 bases). This receptor was obtained from a woman aged 18-29 years with type 1 diabetes. What was sequenced was Tregs from blood. Here the CDR3 DNA reads TGCGCCAGCAGCCTGCAGGGGACGGGTACTCGGGAGACCCAGTACTTC. It is translated as CASSLQGTGTRETQYF.